A single TCR beta chain is shown here with its context. Different DNA sequences within this sample yield the same CDR3. The sample originates from a study of blood T cell repertoires in COVID-19. Overall study: Acute and convalescent COVID-19 samples came from the United States, Italy and Spain. The analysed material was cDNA or gDNA that came from T cells, B-cell-depleted T cells, or PBMCs.

V was pared by 4 bases and J by 4 bases, with 5 bases between. The germline V gene encodes CDR1 SEHNR and CDR2 FQNEAQ (reference sequence). This CDR3 comprises 12 residues. How the authors handled the data: Estimates of nucleated cell counts were drawn from the amplification of reference gene primers. Sequencing was performed with immunoSEQ multiplex PCR; in TCRdb, only in-frame clones are kept and a portion is missing. The D gene and trimming were derived from the DNA, and the V and J assignments and clone size from that table. The sample carries hundreds of thousands of clones, roughly 85% recorded once.

The gene calls are TRBV7-9 and TRBJ1-3; D is unresolved. The source of this sequence is an elderly woman with acute or convalescent COVID-19. Sequencing input: peripheral blood. This CDR3 is CASSSLGNTIYF. CDR3 coding DNA: TGTGCCAGCAGCTCCCTCGGAAACACCATATATTTT.